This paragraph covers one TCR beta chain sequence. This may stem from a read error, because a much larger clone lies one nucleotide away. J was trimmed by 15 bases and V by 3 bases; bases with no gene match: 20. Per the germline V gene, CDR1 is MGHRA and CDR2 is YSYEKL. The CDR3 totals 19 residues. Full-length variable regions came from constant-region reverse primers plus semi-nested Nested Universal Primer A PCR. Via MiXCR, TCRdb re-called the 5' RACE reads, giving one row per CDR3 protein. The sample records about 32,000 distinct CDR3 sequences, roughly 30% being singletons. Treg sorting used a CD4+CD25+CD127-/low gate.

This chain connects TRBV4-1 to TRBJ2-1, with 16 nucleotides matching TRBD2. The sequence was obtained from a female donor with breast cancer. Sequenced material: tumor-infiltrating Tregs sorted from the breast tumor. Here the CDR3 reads CASSHPGLAGGPDYNEWFF. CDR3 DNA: TGCGCCAGCAGCCATCCGGGACTAGCGGGAGGGCCAGATTACAATGAGTGGTTCTTC.